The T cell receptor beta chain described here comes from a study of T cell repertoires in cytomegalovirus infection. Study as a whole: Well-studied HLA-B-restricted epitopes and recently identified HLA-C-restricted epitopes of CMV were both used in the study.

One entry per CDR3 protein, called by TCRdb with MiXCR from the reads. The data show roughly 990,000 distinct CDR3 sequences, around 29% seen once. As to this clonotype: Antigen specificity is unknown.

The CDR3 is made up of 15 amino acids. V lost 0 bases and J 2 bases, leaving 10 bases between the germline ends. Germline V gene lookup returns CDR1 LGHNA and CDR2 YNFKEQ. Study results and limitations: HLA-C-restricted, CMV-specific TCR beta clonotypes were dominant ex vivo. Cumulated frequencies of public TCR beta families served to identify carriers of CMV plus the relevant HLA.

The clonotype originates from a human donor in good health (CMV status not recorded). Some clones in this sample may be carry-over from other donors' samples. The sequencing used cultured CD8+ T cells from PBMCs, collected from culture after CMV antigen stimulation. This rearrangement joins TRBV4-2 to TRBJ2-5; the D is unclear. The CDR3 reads CASSQDPLEQETQYF. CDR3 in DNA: TGTGCCAGCAGCCAAGATCCGCTCGAGCAAGAGACCCAGTACTTC.